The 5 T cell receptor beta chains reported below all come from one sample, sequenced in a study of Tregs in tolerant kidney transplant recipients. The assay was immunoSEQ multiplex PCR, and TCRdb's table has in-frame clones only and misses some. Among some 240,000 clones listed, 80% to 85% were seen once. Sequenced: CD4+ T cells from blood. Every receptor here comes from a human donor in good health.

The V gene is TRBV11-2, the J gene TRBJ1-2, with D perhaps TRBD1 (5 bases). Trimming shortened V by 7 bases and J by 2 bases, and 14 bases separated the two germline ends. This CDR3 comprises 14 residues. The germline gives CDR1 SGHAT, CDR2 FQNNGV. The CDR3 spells CASTERGLNYGYTF. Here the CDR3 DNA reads TGTGCCAGCACCGAACGGGGGTTAAACTATGGCTACACCTTC. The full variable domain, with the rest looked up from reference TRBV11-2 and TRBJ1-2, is EAGVAQSPRYKIIEKRQSVAFWCNPISGHATLYWYQQILGQGPKLLIQFQNNGVVDDSQLPKDRFSAERLKGVDSTLKIQPAKLEDSAVYLCASTERGLNYGYTFGSGTRLTVV.

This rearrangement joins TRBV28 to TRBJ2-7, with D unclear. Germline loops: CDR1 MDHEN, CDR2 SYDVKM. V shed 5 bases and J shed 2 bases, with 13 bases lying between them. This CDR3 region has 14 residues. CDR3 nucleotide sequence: TGTGCCAGCAGTCAGGCCCTTGGGGCCTACGAGCAGTACTTC. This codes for CASSQALGAYEQYF.

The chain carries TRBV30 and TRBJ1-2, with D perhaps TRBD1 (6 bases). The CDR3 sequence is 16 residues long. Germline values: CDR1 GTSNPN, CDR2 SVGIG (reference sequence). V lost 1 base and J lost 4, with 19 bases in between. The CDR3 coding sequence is TGTGCCTGGAGTGCGGAAACAGGGTATTTCCTCTATGGCTACACCTTC. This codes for CAWSAETGYFLYGYTF.

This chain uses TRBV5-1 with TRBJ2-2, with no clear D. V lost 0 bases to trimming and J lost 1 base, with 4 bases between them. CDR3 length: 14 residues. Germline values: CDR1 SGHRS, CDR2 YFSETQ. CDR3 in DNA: TGCGCCAGCAGCTTGGACATGAACACCGGGGAGCTGTTTTTT. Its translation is CASSLDMNTGELFF.

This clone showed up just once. The CDR3 DNA is TGTGCCAGCAGCTTAGAGTGGGTGGGGAAAGAGACCCAGTACTTC. It is translated as CASSLEWVGKETQYF. The chain carries TRBV7-8 and TRBJ2-5; D uncertain. V was clipped by 1 base and J by 3 bases, with 12 bases between them. The germline V gene encodes CDR1 SGHVS and CDR2 FQNEAQ. The CDR3 consists of 15 residues.